Sequencing of this TCR beta chain was carried out in a study of blood T cell repertoires in COVID-19. The CDR3 is made up of 15 amino acids. Per the germline V gene, CDR1 is SGHRS and CDR2 is YFSETQ. V trimming: 0 bases; J trimming: 8 bases; junction bases outside the gene matches: 8. Assay used: immunoSEQ multiplex PCR; TCRdb lists only in-frame clones, some missing. Of about 240,000 clones listed, 85% to 90% are singletons. This chain connects TRBV5-1 to TRBJ2-1; 7 nucleotides match TRBD2. The sequencing sample was made of peripheral blood. The sequence was collected from a woman in her fifties or sixties with COVID-19, enrolled during active disease. The CDR3 DNA follows: TGCGCCAGCAGCTTGGAACCTAGCGGCCTCGATGAGCAGTTCTTC. Translation gives CASSLEPSGLDEQFF.